This entry lists 28 T cell receptor beta chains sequenced from one sample in a study of T cell repertoires in cytomegalovirus infection. The antigens of these receptors remain unknown. TCRdb ran MiXCR on the reads and lists one entry per CDR3 protein. In the table there are a few hundred thousand distinct CDR3 sequences, about a third of which are singletons. The material was cultured PBMCs, obtained from culture after CMV antigen stimulation. Receptors originate from a human donor in good health (CMV status not recorded). Some clones in this sample may be carry-over from other donors' samples.

Worth noting for this clonotype: This may be a read error, as it is one base from a much larger clone. The chain combines TRBV12-3 or TRBV12-4 with TRBJ2-2; D not resolved. The CDR3 is 12 residues long. With 6 bases removed from V and 5 bases from J, the gap between germline ends came to 7 bases. The CDR3: CASSHQTGELFF. DNA of the CDR3: TGTGCCAGCAGCCATCAAACCGGGGAGCTGTTTTTT.

The chain's CDR3 is CASSPSSGILVDTQYF. In DNA form, the CDR3 reads TGTGCCAGCAGTCCCTCGAGCGGAATTCTCGTGGATACGCAGTATTTT. The chain employs TRBV6-2 or TRBV6-3 and TRBJ2-3, with D possibly TRBD2 on 5 matching bases. Trimming pared 5 bases from V and 6 bases from J, leaving 21 bases between. The CDR3 extends over 16 amino acids. Germline-derived CDR1 and CDR2 are MNHEY and SVGEGT.

This sequence joins TRBV20-1 and TRBJ2-3, with D possibly being TRBD1 (6 bases). Germline CDR1 reads DFQATT; CDR2 reads SNEGSKA (reference sequence). V was cut by 7 bases and J by 3 bases, with 17 bases left in between. CDR3 length: 14 residues. CDR3 protein: CSVVQSGVTDTQYF. As DNA, the CDR3 is TGCAGTGTCGTTCAGTCAGGGGTTACAGATACGCAGTATTTT.

The CDR3 region is CASSQTASGTQYF. DNA for the CDR3: TGTGCCAGCAGCCAAACGGCTAGCGGGACCCAGTACTTC. V usage is TRBV7-3 and J usage is TRBJ2-5; TRBD2 agrees at 7 bases. V shed 5 bases and J 7 bases; nucleotides not matched to a gene: 7. Germline CDR1 SGHTA, CDR2 FQGTGA. There are 13 residues in the CDR3.

The chain couples TRBV4-3 to TRBJ2-1, with a tentative D call TRBD2 (5 bases). V was clipped by 4 bases and J by 6 bases, with 13 bases between them. The CDR3 sequence is 14 residues long. The germline V gene has CDR1 LGHNA and CDR2 YSLEER. For the CDR3, the DNA is TGCGCCAGCAGCCCGGGATTATCGGGCAATGAGCAGTTCTTC. It is translated as CASSPGLSGNEQFF.

The chain joins TRBV13 to TRBJ2-1; D not certain. Trimming pared 5 bases from V and 5 bases from J, leaving 13 bases between. The germline V gene encodes CDR1 PRHDT and CDR2 FYEKMQ (reference sequence). The CDR3 extends over 14 amino acids. The CDR3 here is CASSHVRLNNEQFF. The CDR3 DNA reads TGTGCCAGCAGCCATGTAAGGTTGAACAATGAGCAGTTCTTC.

There are many counts of this clonotype. This chain connects TRBV7-2 to TRBJ1-4; weak D call: TRBD1 (5 bases). CDR1 SGHTA and CDR2 FQGNSA come from the germline V gene. CDR3 length: 15 amino acids. The V gene lost 5 bases and the J gene lost 7 bases, with 17 bases spanning the gap. The CDR3 DNA reads TGTGCCAGCAGCCGCGGCCGGGGGTGGGGTGAAAAACTGTTTTTT. This translates into CASSRGRGWGEKLFF.

The sample holds many counts of this clonotype. This rearrangement joins TRBV7-8 to TRBJ2-6; D is unresolved. Germline V gene lookup returns CDR1 SGHVS and CDR2 FQNEAQ. CDR3 size: 17 residues. The ends were cut back, 5 bases at V and 0 bases at J, with 14 bases in the middle. CDR3 loop: CASSPPLRSSGANVLTF. As DNA, the CDR3 is TGTGCCAGCAGCCCCCCGTTAAGGAGCTCTGGGGCCAACGTCCTGACTTTC.

The table lists this clonotype with a few counts. J is TRBJ1-1 and V is TRBV7-2, with D perhaps matching TRBD1 (5 bases). V lost 4 bases and J lost 2, with 14 bases in between. The CDR3 length is 15 residues. Per germline, CDR1 SGHTA and CDR2 FQGNSA. CDR3 coding DNA: TGTGCCAGCAGCTCAGCGGGACGGATAAACACTGAAGCTTTCTTT. The encoded protein is CASSSAGRINTEAFF.

This chain joins TRBV19 and TRBJ1-1, with no clear D. Trimming left V 0 bases short and J 1 base short, with 6 bases between. The CDR3 is 14 residues long. CDR1 LNHDA and CDR2 SQIVND come from the germline V gene (reference sequence). CDR3 nucleotides: TGTGCCAGTAGTATAGAACCAGGGAACACTGAAGCTTTCTTT. This translates into CASSIEPGNTEAFF.

The rearrangement uses TRBV9 and TRBJ2-3; D remains ambiguous. This CDR3 region has 13 residues. V was pared by 0 bases and J by 6 bases, with 8 bases between. Germline V CDR1 and CDR2: SGDLS, YYNGEE. The CDR3 sequence: CASSVVSGDTQYF. The DNA for the CDR3 is TGTGCCAGCAGCGTAGTCTCCGGGGATACGCAGTATTTT.

A few counts support this clonotype. The rearrangement joins TRBV4-3 to TRBJ1-4, with D hard to call. Germline-derived CDR1 and CDR2 are LGHNA and YSLEER. Trimming took off 0 bases at V and 5 bases at J, with 10 bases between the two ends. The CDR3 contains 15 residues. In DNA, the CDR3 is TGCGCCAGCAGCCAAGACCGACGGGCGAATGAAAAACTGTTTTTT. It encodes CASSQDRRANEKLFF.

In this sample, this clonotype turned up once. J is TRBJ1-5 and V is TRBV5-6; the D is unclear. Germline V gene sequence: CDR1 SGHDT, CDR2 YYEEEE. The CDR3 consists of 15 residues. V dropped 2 bases and J dropped 0 bases, with 9 bases sitting between them. The CDR3 reads CASSFGQYSNQPQHF. Written as DNA, the CDR3 is TGTGCCAGCAGCTTCGGGCAGTATAGCAATCAGCCCCAGCATTTT.

A few counts support this clonotype. The chain has TRBV29-1 and TRBJ1-1; D perhaps matches TRBD1 (5 bases). The length of the CDR3 is 14 residues. V was trimmed by 7 bases and J by 5 bases, leaving 20 bases between them. CDR1 SQVTM and CDR2 ANQGSEA come from the germline V gene. CDR3 protein: CSAAVLRGETEAFF. DNA for the CDR3: TGCAGCGCTGCCGTTCTGAGGGGTGAGACTGAAGCTTTCTTT.

V is TRBV12-3 or TRBV12-4 and J is TRBJ2-2; 7 nucleotides line up with TRBD2. CDR3 length: 16 amino acids. V shed 5 bases, J shed 4 bases, and the junction held 10 bases outside the gene matches. The CDR3 DNA follows: TGTGCCAGCAGTCTTAGGGTCGGGAGGCCCACCGGGGAGCTGTTTTTT. Encoded protein: CASSLRVGRPTGELFF.

The sample holds one count of this clonotype. The chain has TRBV20-1 and TRBJ2-3; TRBD2 aligns across 10 bases. After removal of 6 bases from V and 2 bases from J, the junction contained 11 bases not matched to a gene. The length of the CDR3 is 16 residues. The V gene's germline CDR1 is DFQATT and CDR2 SNEGSKA (reference sequence). This CDR3 is CSAMGLAGGTTDTQYF. The CDR3 DNA reads TGCAGTGCCATGGGGTTAGCGGGAGGTACCACAGATACGCAGTATTTT.

This clonotype has just a few counts. J is TRBJ2-5 and V is TRBV10-3; no clear D. V was clipped by 0 bases and J by 1 base, with 9 bases between them. CDR1 ENHRY and CDR2 SYGVKD come from the germline V gene. The CDR3 has 15 amino acids. This CDR3 is CAISESSVSQETQYF. The CDR3 nucleotides read TGTGCCATCAGTGAGTCGTCCGTCAGCCAAGAGACCCAGTACTTC.

This clonotype was seen repeatedly, ten times or more. This chain uses TRBV4-1 with TRBJ2-1; the match to TRBD1 covers 9 bases. The CDR3 totals 18 residues. V lost 2 bases, J lost 4 bases, and 12 bases stayed unmatched. Germline V gene lookup returns CDR1 MGHRA and CDR2 YSYEKL. CDR3 DNA: TGCGCCAGCAGCCAATTAAATCTGGTGGACAGGGGATACAATGAGCAGTTCTTC. Its protein is CASSQLNLVDRGYNEQFF.

The chain combines TRBV12-3 or TRBV12-4 with TRBJ2-3; 7 bases align to TRBD1. The CDR3 runs to 14 residues. V was clipped by 3 bases and J by 5 bases; unmatched bases: 5. The CDR3 nucleotides are TGTGCCAGCAGTTTCTACAGGGGTGGAGATACGCAGTATTTT. As protein: CASSFYRGGDTQYF.

The V call is TRBV3-1, the J call TRBJ1-5; D remains ambiguous. Trimming cost V 1 base and J 0 bases, with 7 bases left between them. The CDR3 covers 15 residues. Looked up from germline, CDR1 is LGHDT and CDR2 is YNNKEL (reference sequence). CDR3 loop: CASSQVFNSNQPQHF. The DNA for the CDR3 is TGTGCCAGCAGCCAAGTATTTAATAGCAATCAGCCCCAGCATTTT.

There are a few counts of this clonotype. This chain links TRBV11-2 with TRBJ2-7; tentative D call: TRBD1 (6 bases). With 6 bases removed from V and 0 bases from J, the gap between germline ends came to 12 bases. Germline V gene lookup returns CDR1 SGHAT and CDR2 FQNNGV. This CDR3 is built from 14 residues. The CDR3 spells CASRTTGYSYEQYV. The CDR3 DNA sequence: TGTGCCAGCAGAACAACAGGGTACTCCTACGAGCAGTACGTC.

The chain carries TRBV9 and TRBJ2-3, with TRBD2 matching over 10 bases. The germline CDR1 and CDR2 sequences are SGDLS and YYNGEE. The CDR3 runs 17 residues. With 0 bases clipped from V and 4 bases from J, the junction kept 8 bases outside the gene matches. The CDR3 nucleotides read TGTGCCAGCAGCGTAGATCCAGCGGGAGGGCCAGCAGATACGCAGTATTTT. It yields the protein CASSVDPAGGPADTQYF.

The chain joins TRBV12-3 or TRBV12-4 to TRBJ1-2; no definite D call. V shed 1 base and J shed 4 bases, with 10 bases lying between them. CDR3 length: 14 amino acids. The CDR3 DNA follows: TGTGCCAGCAGTTTAGGGGAGGAGAGCTATGGCTACACCTTC. It translates to CASSLGEESYGYTF.

The chain's CDR3 is CASAFGAGMDTQYF. The CDR3 DNA follows: TGTGCCAGCGCCTTTGGAGCGGGGATGGATACGCAGTATTTT. The chain employs TRBV7-6 and TRBJ2-3, with 7 bases aligning to TRBD2. The V segment lost 8 bases and the J segment 6 bases; nucleotides outside the gene matches: 11. Germline values: CDR1 SGHVS, CDR2 FNYEAQ. This CDR3 is 14 amino acids long.

J is TRBJ1-6 and V is TRBV20-1; 7 bases match TRBD1. Per germline, CDR1 DFQATT and CDR2 SNEGSKA (reference sequence). V gave up 5 bases and J gave up 9 bases; unmatched junction bases: 13. CDR3 length: 15 amino acids. The CDR3 bases are TGCAGTGCTGCGCCAAACAGGGGTGGAGGTTCACCCCTCCACTTT. Encoded protein: CSAAPNRGGGSPLHF.

The V call is TRBV7-2, the J call TRBJ1-1, with D possibly TRBD1 on 6 matching bases. CDR3 length: 14 residues. The germline V and J ends were trimmed by 5 bases and 0 bases, with 10 bases remaining between them. Germline V gene lookup returns CDR1 SGHTA and CDR2 FQGNSA. CDR3 sequence reads: CASSQGLMNTEAFF. CDR3 DNA sequence: TGTGCCAGCAGCCAGGGGCTCATGAACACTGAAGCTTTCTTT.

The genes are TRBV7-9 and TRBJ1-6; possible D gene TRBD1, 5 bases. The CDR3 covers 15 residues. The ends were cut back, 5 bases at V and 10 bases at J, with 18 bases in the middle. Germline assignment: CDR1 SEHNR and CDR2 FQNEAQ (reference sequence). CDR3 region: CASSLAVGVGSPLHF. The CDR3 DNA follows: TGTGCCAGCAGCCTCGCGGTGGGGGTTGGGTCACCCCTCCACTTT.

This rearrangement joins TRBV20-1 to TRBJ2-1, with a possible D match to TRBD2 (6 bases). In germline, CDR1 is DFQATT, CDR2 SNEGSKA (reference sequence). The CDR3 extends over 15 amino acids. V was shortened by 3 bases and J by 6 bases, with 18 bases between the two germline ends. This CDR3 is CSASSAGPLFNEQFF. The CDR3 region has the DNA TGCAGTGCTAGTTCGGCGGGACCGCTCTTCAATGAGCAGTTCTTC.